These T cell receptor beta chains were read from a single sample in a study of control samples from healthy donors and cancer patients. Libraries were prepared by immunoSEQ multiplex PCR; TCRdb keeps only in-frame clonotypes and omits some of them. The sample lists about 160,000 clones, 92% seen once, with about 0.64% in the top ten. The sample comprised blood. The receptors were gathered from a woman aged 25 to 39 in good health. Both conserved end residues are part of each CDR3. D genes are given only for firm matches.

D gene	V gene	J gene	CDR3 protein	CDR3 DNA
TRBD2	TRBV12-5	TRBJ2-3	CASGFDSFSGSFRNTQYF	TGTGCTAGTGGATTCGACTCCTTTAGCGGGAGTTTTCGGAATACGCAGTATTTT
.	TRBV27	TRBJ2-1	CASSFGVEQFF	TGTGCCAGCAGTTTTGGGGTAGAGCAGTTCTTC
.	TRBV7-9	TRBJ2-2	CASSLGGYTGELFF	TGTGCCAGCAGCTTAGGGGGTTACACCGGGGAGCTGTTTTTT
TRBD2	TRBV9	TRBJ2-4	CARAPRENPQYF	TGTGCCAGGGCCCCGCGGGAGAATCCTCAGTACTTC
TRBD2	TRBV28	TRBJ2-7	CASSRLAGTPYEQYF	TGTGCCAGCAGTCGACTAGCGGGGACCCCCTACGAGCAGTACTTC
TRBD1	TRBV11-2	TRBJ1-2	CASSLESGGNYGYTF	TGTGCCAGCAGCTTAGAGTCAGGGGGCAACTATGGCTACACCTTC
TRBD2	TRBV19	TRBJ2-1	CASRSRLAGESEQFF	TGTGCCAGTAGGTCCCGACTAGCGGGAGAGAGTGAGCAGTTCTTC
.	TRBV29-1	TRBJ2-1	CSAHRGIAAKSEQFF	TGCAGCGCTCATAGGGGGATCGCAGCTAAATCGGAGCAGTTCTTC
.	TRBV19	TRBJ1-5	CASSSGTPRGNQPQHF	TGTGCCAGTAGTAGCGGGACCCCGCGGGGCAATCAGCCCCAGCATTTT
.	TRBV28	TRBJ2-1	CASSRIASEQFF	TGTGCCAGCAGTAGAATAGCGAGTGAGCAGTTCTTC
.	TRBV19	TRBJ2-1	CASSDLLNEQFF	TGTGCCAGTAGTGATCTGTTGAATGAGCAGTTCTTC